A single sample is the source of the 15 T cell receptor beta chains below, sequenced in a study of PD-L1 blockade in urothelial cancer. Time point meaning: pretreatment peripheral blood. Produced via immunoSEQ multiplex PCR; TCRdb's table is partial and in-frame only. The sample holds 43,000 or so clones, about 84% seen once. The sample was PBMCs, taken around atezolizumab (anti-PD-L1) treatment. The receptors come from a man between 60 and 75 years old with urothelial cancer.

This clone was picked up many times. The chain has TRBV19 and TRBJ1-5; 7 nucleotides agree with TRBD1. This CDR3 contains 17 residues. With 3 bases clipped from V and 2 bases from J, the junction kept 10 bases outside the gene matches. Per the germline V gene, CDR1 is LNHDA and CDR2 is SQIVND (reference sequence). The CDR3 nucleotides read TGTGCCAGTAGTATTTCCCCGACAGGGAGCGGCAATCAGCCCCAGCATTTT. Protein sequence: CASSISPTGSGNQPQHF.

The chain combines TRBV4-3 with TRBJ2-1, with 8 bases matching TRBD2. Trimming at V came to 1 base and at J to 3 bases, leaving 5 bases not matched to a gene. This CDR3 comprises 16 residues. Germline CDR1 and CDR2: LGHNA and YSLEER. The CDR3, as DNA: TGCGCCAGCAGCCAAGTGGGTCTAGCGGGCTACAATGAGCAGTTCTTC. The encoded protein is CASSQVGLAGYNEQFF.

The V gene is TRBV28, the J gene TRBJ2-1; TRBD2 agrees at 9 bases. Germline trimming cut 5 bases from V and 7 bases from J; bases unmatched to any gene: 12. The V gene's germline CDR1 is MDHEN and CDR2 SYDVKM. This CDR3 spans 16 amino acids. CDR3 in amino acids: CASSRSGGSWGNEQFF. CDR3 sequence (DNA): TGTGCCAGCAGTCGTAGCGGGGGCTCCTGGGGTAATGAGCAGTTCTTC. Together with reference TRBV28 and TRBJ2-1, the CDR3 gives the full variable domain: DVKVTQSSRYLVKRTGEKVFLECVQDMDHENMFWYRQDPGLGLRLIYFSYDVKMKEKGDIPEGYSVSREKKERFSLILESASTNQTSMYLCASSRSGGSWGNEQFFGPGTRLTVL.

The rearrangement joins TRBV7-2 to TRBJ2-4; TRBD1 matches at 10 bases. Germline lookup yields CDR1 SGHTA and CDR2 FQGNSA. CDR3 length: 16 amino acids. Trimming took 5 bases from V and 1 from J; bases not matched to a gene: 5. The CDR3 DNA reads as TGTGCCAGCAGCCCCGGGACAGGGGTTGCCAAAAACATTCAGTACTTC. Translating gives CASSPGTGVAKNIQYF.

A word on this clone: The junction does not match germline at one end; this may be a read error. The rearrangement links TRBV18 to TRBJ2-2; 11 bases are shared with TRBD2. The CDR3 consists of 18 residues. Germline lookup yields CDR1 KGHSH and CDR2 LQKENI. The CDR3, as DNA: TGTGCCAGCTCCCCCGGGACTAGCGGATACTCGAACGCCGGGGAGCTGTTTTTT. It is translated as CASSPGTSGYSNAGELFF.

The rearrangement joins TRBV7-8 to TRBJ2-2, with TRBD1 identical over 9 bases. With V trimmed by 2 bases and J by 6 bases, 13 bases remained unmatched. The CDR3 is 18 amino acids. Looked up from germline, CDR1 is SGHVS and CDR2 is FQNEAQ. The CDR3 nucleotides read TGTGCCAGCAGCTTACCAAACAGGACAGGGGACCACTCCGGGGAGCTGTTTTTT. As protein: CASSLPNRTGDHSGELFF.

This chain links TRBV18 with TRBJ2-1, with TRBD2 identical over 12 bases. The V gene's germline CDR1 is KGHSH and CDR2 LQKENI. The CDR3 loop spans 17 amino acids. With 6 bases clipped from V and 6 bases from J, the junction kept 12 bases outside the gene matches. CDR3 in DNA: TGTGCCAGCTCCCGAGAGTCTAGCGGGAGGGGAGGCAATGAGCAGTTCTTC. Protein sequence: CASSRESSGRGGNEQFF.

The V and J genes are TRBV11-2 and TRBJ1-2; D unclear. Germline assignment: CDR1 SGHAT and CDR2 FQNNGV. Trimming left V 0 bases short and J 4 bases short, with 9 bases between. The CDR3 runs 14 residues. For the CDR3, the DNA is TGTGCCAGCAGCTTAGAATCGGTCGGCTATGGCTACACCTTC. Amino acids: CASSLESVGYGYTF.

This chain links TRBV4-1 with TRBJ2-1; TRBD2 agrees at 14 bases. CDR1 MGHRA and CDR2 YSYEKL come from the germline V gene. The CDR3 is 16 residues long. V shed 1 base and J 6 bases; nucleotides not matched to a gene: 2. The CDR3 sequence: CASSQATSGGANEQFF. Here the CDR3 DNA reads TGCGCCAGCAGCCAAGCGACTAGCGGGGGGGCCAATGAGCAGTTCTTC.

CDR3 coding DNA: TGTGCCAGTATACAGGGAAACTCTGGGGCCAACGTCCTGACTTTC. Amino acid sequence: CASIQGNSGANVLTF. The chain combines TRBV19 with TRBJ2-6; D is perhaps TRBD1 (6 bases). The CDR3 runs 15 residues. V gave up 7 bases and J gave up 0 bases, with 10 bases separating them. The germline V gene encodes CDR1 LNHDA and CDR2 SQIVND (reference sequence).

This chain joins TRBV28 and TRBJ2-2; TRBD1 might be the D (6 bases). Germline V gene data show CDR1 as MDHEN and CDR2 as SYDVKM. This CDR3 is 13 amino acids long. The V end lost 2 bases, the J end lost 8 bases, and 9 bases lay between the germline ends. The CDR3 reads CASSLGQLGELFF. For the CDR3, the DNA is TGTGCCAGCAGTTTAGGACAGCTTGGGGAGCTGTTTTTT.

The chain carries TRBV2 and TRBJ1-1; D not certain. The CDR3 length is 11 residues. The germline CDR1 and CDR2 sequences are SNHLY and FYNNEI. Trimming took off 8 bases at V and 1 base at J, with 5 bases between the two ends. The CDR3 DNA reads as TGTGCCAGCCTACGGAACACTGAAGCTTTCTTT. Encoded protein: CASLRNTEAFF.

The count of this clone is one. The chain recombines TRBV19 with TRBJ2-6; TRBD1 matches at 10 bases. Trimming removed 3 bases from V and 2 bases from J; junction bases left unmatched: 1. Per the germline V gene, CDR1 is LNHDA and CDR2 is SQIVND (reference sequence). CDR3 length: 16 amino acids. In DNA, the CDR3 is TGTGCCAGTAGTATCGGGACAGGGGCTGGGGCCAACGTCCTGACTTTC. This codes for CASSIGTGAGANVLTF.

The chain couples TRBV7-9 to TRBJ2-7, with 7 nucleotides matching TRBD2. CDR3 length: 17 amino acids. Germline CDR1 SEHNR, CDR2 FQNEAQ (reference sequence). Trimming at V came to 4 bases and at J to 0 bases, leaving 12 bases not matched to a gene. CDR3 sequence (DNA): TGTGCCAGCAGCTCTAGAGGCGAGGCGGGGGACTCCTACGAGCAGTACTTC. Translation: CASSSRGEAGDSYEQYF.

The rearrangement uses TRBV6-1 and TRBJ1-5; D ambiguous. Trimming stripped 1 base from V and 5 bases from J, with 12 bases between. This CDR3 is built from 15 residues. Germline CDR1 reads MNHNS; CDR2 reads SASEGT. CDR3 coding DNA: TGTGCCAGCAGTGAAGAAGGCGGCGCCTATCAGCCCCAGCATTTT. It is translated as CASSEEGGAYQPQHF.